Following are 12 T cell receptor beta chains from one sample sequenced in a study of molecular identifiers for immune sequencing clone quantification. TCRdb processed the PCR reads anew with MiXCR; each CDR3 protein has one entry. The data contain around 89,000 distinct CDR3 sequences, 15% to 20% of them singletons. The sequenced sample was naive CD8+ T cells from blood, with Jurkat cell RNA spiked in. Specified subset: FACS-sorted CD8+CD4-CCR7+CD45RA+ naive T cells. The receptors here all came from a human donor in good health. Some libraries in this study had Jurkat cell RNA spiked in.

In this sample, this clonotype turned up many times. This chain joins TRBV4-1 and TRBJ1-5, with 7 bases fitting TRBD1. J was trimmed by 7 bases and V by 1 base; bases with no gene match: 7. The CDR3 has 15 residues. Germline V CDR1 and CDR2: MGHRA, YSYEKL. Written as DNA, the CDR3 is TGCGCCAGCAGCCAAGCAGGACAGGATGGGCAGCCCCAGCATTTT. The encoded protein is CASSQAGQDGQPQHF.

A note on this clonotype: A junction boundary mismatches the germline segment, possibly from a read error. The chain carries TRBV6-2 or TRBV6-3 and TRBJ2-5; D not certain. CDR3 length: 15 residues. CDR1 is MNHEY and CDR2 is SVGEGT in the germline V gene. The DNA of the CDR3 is TGTGCCGGCAGTAAACACATCACCCCCCGGGAGACCCAGTACTTC. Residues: CAGSKHITPRETQYF.

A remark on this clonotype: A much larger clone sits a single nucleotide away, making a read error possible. The CDR3 protein is CASSDWGTGADTQYF. CDR3 coding DNA: TGTGCCAGCAGTGACTGGGGGACAGGCGCTGATACGCAGTATTTT. The chain employs TRBV6-4 and TRBJ2-3, with TRBD1 matching over 8 bases. With V trimmed by 1 base and J by 6 bases, 6 bases remained unmatched. The CDR3 sequence is 15 residues long. The V gene's germline CDR1 is MRHNA and CDR2 SNTAGT.

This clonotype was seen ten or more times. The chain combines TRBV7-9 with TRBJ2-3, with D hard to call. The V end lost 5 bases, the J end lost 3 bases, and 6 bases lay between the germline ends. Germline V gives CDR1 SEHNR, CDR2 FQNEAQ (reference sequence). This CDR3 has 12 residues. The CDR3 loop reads CASSLRTDTQYF. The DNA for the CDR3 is TGTGCCAGCAGCCTCCGGACAGATACGCAGTATTTT.

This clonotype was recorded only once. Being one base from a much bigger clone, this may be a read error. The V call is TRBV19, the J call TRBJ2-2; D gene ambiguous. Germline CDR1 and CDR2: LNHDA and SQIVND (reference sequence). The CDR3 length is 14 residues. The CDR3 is CASGMRQNTGELFF. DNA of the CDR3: TGTGCCAGTGGTATGCGACAGAACACCGGGGAGCTGTTTTTT.

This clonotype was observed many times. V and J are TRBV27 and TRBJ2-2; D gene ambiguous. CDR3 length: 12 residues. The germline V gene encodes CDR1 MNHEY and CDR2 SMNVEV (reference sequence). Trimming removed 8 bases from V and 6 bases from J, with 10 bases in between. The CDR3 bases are TGTGCCAGCTGCGCCATGCCCGGGGAGCTGTTTTTT. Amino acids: CASCAMPGELFF.

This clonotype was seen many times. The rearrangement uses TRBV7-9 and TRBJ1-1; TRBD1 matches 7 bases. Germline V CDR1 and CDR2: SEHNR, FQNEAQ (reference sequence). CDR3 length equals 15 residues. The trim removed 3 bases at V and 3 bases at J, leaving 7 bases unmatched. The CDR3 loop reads CASSFPGQEDTEAFF. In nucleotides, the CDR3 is TGTGCCAGCAGCTTCCCAGGACAGGAGGACACTGAAGCTTTCTTT.

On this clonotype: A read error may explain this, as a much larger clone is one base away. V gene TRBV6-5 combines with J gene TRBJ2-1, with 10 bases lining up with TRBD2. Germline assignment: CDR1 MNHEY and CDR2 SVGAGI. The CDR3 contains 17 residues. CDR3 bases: TGTGCCACCAGTTACCCTGCTAGCGGGGGTACCTACAATGAGCAGTTCTTC. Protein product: CATSYPASGGTYNEQFF.

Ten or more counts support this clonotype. The DNA of the CDR3 is TGTGCCAGCCCCGACGGGGCCCAGTACTTC. Its protein product is CASPDGAQYF. The chain has TRBV5-6 and TRBJ2-5; tentatively, D is TRBD2 (5 bases). CDR1 is SGHDT and CDR2 is YYEEEE in the germline V gene. The V end lost 7 bases, the J end lost 9 bases, and 10 bases lay between the germline ends. CDR3 length equals 10 residues.

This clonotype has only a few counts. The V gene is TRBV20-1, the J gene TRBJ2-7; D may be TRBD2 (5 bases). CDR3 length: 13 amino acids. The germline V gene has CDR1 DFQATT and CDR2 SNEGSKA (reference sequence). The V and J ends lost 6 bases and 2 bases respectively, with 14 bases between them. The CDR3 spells CSAETAEPYEQYF. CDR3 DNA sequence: TGCAGTGCAGAAACAGCGGAGCCCTACGAGCAGTACTTC.

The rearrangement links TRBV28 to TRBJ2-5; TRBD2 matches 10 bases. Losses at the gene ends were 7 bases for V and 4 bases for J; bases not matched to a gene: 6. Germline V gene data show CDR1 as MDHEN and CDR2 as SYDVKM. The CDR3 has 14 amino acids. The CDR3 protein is CASNLAGEGETQYF. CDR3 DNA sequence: TGTGCCAGCAATCTAGCGGGAGAAGGAGAGACCCAGTACTTC.

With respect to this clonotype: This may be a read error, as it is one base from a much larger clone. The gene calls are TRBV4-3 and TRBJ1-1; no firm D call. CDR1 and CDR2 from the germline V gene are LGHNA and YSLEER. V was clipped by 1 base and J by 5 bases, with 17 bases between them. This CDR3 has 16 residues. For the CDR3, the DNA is TGCGCCAGCAGCCAAGGATTGCAGGCCGGGGAAACTGAAGCTTTCTTT. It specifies CASSQGLQAGETEAFF.